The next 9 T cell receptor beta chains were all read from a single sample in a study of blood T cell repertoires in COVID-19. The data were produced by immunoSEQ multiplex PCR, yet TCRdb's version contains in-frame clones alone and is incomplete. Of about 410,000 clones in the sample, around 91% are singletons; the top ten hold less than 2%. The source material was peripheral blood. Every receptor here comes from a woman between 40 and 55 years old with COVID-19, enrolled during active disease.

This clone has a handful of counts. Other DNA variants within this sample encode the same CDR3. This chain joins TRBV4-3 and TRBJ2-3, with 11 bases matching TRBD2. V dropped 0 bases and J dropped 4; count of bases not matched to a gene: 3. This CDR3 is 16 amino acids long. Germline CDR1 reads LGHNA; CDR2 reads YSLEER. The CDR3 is CASSQDLAGGPDTQYF. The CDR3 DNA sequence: TGCGCCAGCAGCCAAGATTTAGCGGGGGGGCCAGATACGCAGTATTTT.

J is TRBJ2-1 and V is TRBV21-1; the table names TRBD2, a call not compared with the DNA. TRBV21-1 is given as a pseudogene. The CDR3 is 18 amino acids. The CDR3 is CASSKVVGGPDTYNEQFF. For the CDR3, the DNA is TGTGCCAGCAGCAAAGTGGTGGGAGGGCCTGACACCTACAATGAGCAGTTCTTC.

For the CDR3, the DNA is TGTGCCAGTGCCGCCGAGGGCTCCGCTACCTACGAGCAGTACTTC. This sequence encodes CASAAEGSATYEQYF. The chain uses TRBV19 and TRBJ2-7, with D maybe TRBD2 (5 bases). The CDR3 is made up of 15 amino acids. CDR1 is LNHDA and CDR2 is SQIVND in the germline V gene (reference sequence). V was cut by 8 bases and J by 2 bases, with 19 bases left in between.

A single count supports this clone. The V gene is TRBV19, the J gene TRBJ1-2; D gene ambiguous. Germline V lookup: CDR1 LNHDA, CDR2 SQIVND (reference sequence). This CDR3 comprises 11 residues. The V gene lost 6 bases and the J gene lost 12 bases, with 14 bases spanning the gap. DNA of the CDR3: TGTGCCAGTAGCACGGGTCATTTCGACACCTTC. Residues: CASSTGHFDTF.

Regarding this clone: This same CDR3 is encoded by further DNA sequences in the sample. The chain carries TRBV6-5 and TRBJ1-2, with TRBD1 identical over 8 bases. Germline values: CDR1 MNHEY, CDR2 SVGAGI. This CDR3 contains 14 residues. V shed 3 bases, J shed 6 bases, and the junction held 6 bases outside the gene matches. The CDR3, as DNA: TGTGCCAGCAGTTATCGACAGGGGCTGGATGGCTACACCTTC. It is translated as CASSYRQGLDGYTF.

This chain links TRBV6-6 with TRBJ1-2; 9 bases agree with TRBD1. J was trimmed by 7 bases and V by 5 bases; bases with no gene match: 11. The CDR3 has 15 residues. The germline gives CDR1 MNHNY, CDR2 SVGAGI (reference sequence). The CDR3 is CASSARDRESFGYTF. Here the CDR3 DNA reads TGTGCCAGCAGTGCCCGGGACAGGGAAAGTTTTGGCTACACCTTC.

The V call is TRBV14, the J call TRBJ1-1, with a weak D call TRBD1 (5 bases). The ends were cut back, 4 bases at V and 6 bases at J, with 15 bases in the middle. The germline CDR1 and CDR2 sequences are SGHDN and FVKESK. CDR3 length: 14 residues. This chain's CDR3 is CASSRRRVISEAFF. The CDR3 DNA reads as TGTGCCAGCAGCCGCCGCAGGGTTATCTCTGAAGCTTTCTTT.

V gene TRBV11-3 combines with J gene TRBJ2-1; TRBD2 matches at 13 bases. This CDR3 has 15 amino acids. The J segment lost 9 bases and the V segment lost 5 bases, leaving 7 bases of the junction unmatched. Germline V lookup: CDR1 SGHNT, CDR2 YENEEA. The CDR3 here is CASSATSGGAGEQFF. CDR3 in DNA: TGTGCCAGCAGCGCTACTAGCGGGGGGGCAGGTGAGCAGTTCTTC. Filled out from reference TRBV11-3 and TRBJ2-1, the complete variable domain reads EAGVVQSPRYKIIEKKQPVAFWCNPISGHNTLYWYLQNLGQGPELLIRYENEEAVDDSQLPKDRFSAERLKGVDSTLKIQPAELGDSAVYLCASSATSGGAGEQFFGPGTRLTVL.

This CDR3 reads CASSPRGEAFF. The CDR3 DNA reads as TGTGCCAGCAGTCCCAGGGGAGAGGCTTTCTTT. V gene TRBV12-3 or TRBV12-4 combines with J gene TRBJ1-1, with a weak D call TRBD1 (6 bases). V lost 5 bases to trimming and J lost 11 bases, with 12 bases between them. CDR3 length equals 11 residues.